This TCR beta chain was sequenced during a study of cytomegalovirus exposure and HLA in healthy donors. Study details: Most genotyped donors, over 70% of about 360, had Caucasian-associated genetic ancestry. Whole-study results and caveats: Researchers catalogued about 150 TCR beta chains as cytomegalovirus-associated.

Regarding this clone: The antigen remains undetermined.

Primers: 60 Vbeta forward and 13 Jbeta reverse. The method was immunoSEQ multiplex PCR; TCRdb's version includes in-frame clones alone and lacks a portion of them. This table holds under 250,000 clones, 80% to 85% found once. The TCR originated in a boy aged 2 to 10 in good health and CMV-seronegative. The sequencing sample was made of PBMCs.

CDR3 sequence (DNA): TGTGCCAGCAGTTACGGTAGCGGGGGCCACGGGGTGACCCAGTACTTC. Protein product: CASSYGSGGHGVTQYF. The chain has TRBV6-5 and TRBJ2-5; the match to TRBD2 covers 9 bases. The germline V gene encodes CDR1 MNHEY and CDR2 SVGAGI. The ends lost 2 bases at V and 7 bases at J; junction bases unmatched: 11. This CDR3 contains 16 residues.